Below, 20 T cell receptor beta chains from the same sample are listed, as sequenced in a study of cytomegalovirus exposure and HLA in healthy donors. It was with 60 Vbeta and 13 Jbeta primers that the PCR ran. Repertoires were generated with immunoSEQ multiplex PCR, while TCRdb's copy carries only in-frame clones and drops some. The sample lists tens of thousands of clones, around 73% seen once, with around 2.9% in the top ten. Sequenced material: PBMCs. These receptors came from a woman in her thirties or forties in good health and CMV-seropositive.

The table lists this clone with a few counts. This sequence joins TRBV9 and TRBJ2-2; tentatively, D is TRBD1 (5 bases). V lost 3 bases, J lost 7 bases, and 16 bases lay in between. Germline V lookup: CDR1 SGDLS, CDR2 YYNGEE. This CDR3 is 15 amino acids long. In DNA, the CDR3 is TGTGCCAGCAGCGAGGGGCCTTTGATCATCGGGGAGCTGTTTTTT. As protein: CASSEGPLIIGELFF.

Here the CDR3 reads CASSQVGGGVGELFF. CDR3 bases: TGCGCCAGCAGCCAAGTTGGCGGGGGGGTCGGGGAGCTGTTTTTT. The J gene is TRBJ2-2, the V gene TRBV4-3, with 9 positions matching TRBD2. The ends lost 1 base at V and 7 bases at J; junction bases unmatched: 4. Germline lookup yields CDR1 LGHNA and CDR2 YSLEER. The CDR3 spans 15 residues.

The genes are TRBV10-1 and TRBJ2-1; 9 bases are a match to TRBD2. The CDR3 length is 13 residues. Germline CDR1 reads WNHNN; CDR2 reads SYGVQD (reference sequence). The junction had 7 bases not matched to a gene; V was cut back by 8 bases and J by 8 bases. The CDR3 is CASPAGGPYEQFF. The CDR3 DNA follows: TGCGCCAGCCCCGCGGGGGGGCCATATGAGCAGTTCTTC.

V usage is TRBV4-2 and J usage is TRBJ1-2; D may be TRBD1 (5 bases). V lost 0 bases and J 3 bases, leaving 14 bases between the germline ends. The germline CDR1 and CDR2 sequences are LGHNA and YNFKEQ. The CDR3 has 16 residues. CDR3 loop: CASSQDRQSPYYGYTF. DNA for the CDR3: TGTGCCAGCAGCCAAGATAGACAGAGCCCATACTATGGCTACACCTTC.

This clone was seen only a few times. J is TRBJ1-2 and V is TRBV5-8, with D tentatively TRBD1 (5 bases). This CDR3 has 14 amino acids. V was trimmed by 6 bases and J by 6 bases, leaving 18 bases between them. Germline CDR1 is SGHTS and CDR2 is YDEGEE. For the CDR3, the DNA is TGTGCCAGCAACATAGGATCAGGGAATCATGGCTACACCTTC. Translation: CASNIGSGNHGYTF.

V gene TRBV10-3 combines with J gene TRBJ2-5, with D tentatively TRBD1 (5 bases). Germline V gene sequence: CDR1 ENHRY, CDR2 SYGVKD. This CDR3 contains 13 residues. V lost 2 bases to trimming and J lost 7 bases, with 11 bases between them. CDR3 sequence: CAISEGAEGTQYF. CDR3 sequence (DNA): TGTGCCATCAGTGAGGGGGCGGAAGGGACCCAGTACTTC.

The V gene is TRBV7-2, the J gene TRBJ1-5, with 8 bases aligning to TRBD1. Germline CDR1 reads SGHTA; CDR2 reads FQGNSA. The CDR3 contains 14 residues. J lost 6 bases, V lost 4 bases, and 5 bases had no gene match. CDR3 in amino acids: CASSYSGGSQPQHF. CDR3 bases: TGTGCCAGCAGCTACTCAGGGGGCAGTCAGCCCCAGCATTTT.

This clone appeared a single time. This chain joins TRBV30 and TRBJ2-5; 8 positions agree with TRBD1. CDR1 is GTSNPN and CDR2 is SVGIG in the germline V gene (reference sequence). This CDR3 has 11 residues. V was clipped by 8 bases and J by 5 bases; unmatched bases: 4. This chain's CDR3 is CAGRQGETQYF. In DNA form, the CDR3 reads TGTGCCGGAAGACAGGGGGAGACCCAGTACTTC.

The V and J genes are TRBV28 and TRBJ1-2; possible D gene TRBD1, 6 bases. This CDR3 has 13 amino acids. Germline CDR1 and CDR2: MDHEN and SYDVKM. V was shortened by 6 bases and J by 4 bases, with 12 bases between the two germline ends. CDR3 nucleotide sequence: TGTGCCAGCAGGTTACAAGGGGGCTATGGCTACACCTTC. Protein sequence: CASRLQGGYGYTF.

This clone has a handful of counts. The chain carries TRBV9 and TRBJ1-1; possible D gene TRBD1, 6 bases. The V end was cut by 5 bases, the J end by 4 bases, with 18 bases between. The CDR3 extends over 15 amino acids. Germline assignment: CDR1 SGDLS and CDR2 YYNGEE. The CDR3 bases are TGTGCCAGCAGTCCCGCAGGGGCCCCGAGCACTGAAGCTTTCTTT. Translation gives CASSPAGAPSTEAFF. Using reference TRBV9 and TRBJ1-1 for the parts outside the CDR3, the full variable domain is DSGVTQTPKHLITATGQRVTLRCSPRSGDLSVYWYQQSLDQGLQFLIQYYNGEERAKGNILERFSAQQFPDLHSELNLSSLELGDSALYFCASSPAGAPSTEAFFGQGTRLTVV.

This CDR3 reads CASSYGGRGNQPQHF. CDR3 nucleotide sequence: TGTGCCAGCAGCTACGGGGGGAGGGGAAATCAGCCCCAGCATTTT. The rearrangement links TRBV27 to TRBJ1-5; a possible D gene is TRBD1 (5 bases). The V gene's germline CDR1 is MNHEY and CDR2 SMNVEV (reference sequence). The V end lost 6 bases, the J end lost 4 bases, and 16 bases lay between the germline ends. This CDR3 comprises 15 residues.

The V and J genes are TRBV7-6 and TRBJ1-5; the D gene is possibly TRBD1 (5 bases). The CDR3 covers 13 residues. Trimming took off 5 bases at V and 4 bases at J, with 9 bases between the two ends. Germline loops: CDR1 SGHVS, CDR2 FNYEAQ. The CDR3 protein is CASSQGRNQPQHF. Here the CDR3 DNA reads TGTGCCAGCAGCCAGGGAAGGAATCAGCCCCAGCATTTT.

The chain joins TRBV27 to TRBJ1-6, with D perhaps TRBD1 (5 bases). This CDR3 contains 16 residues. With 6 bases removed from V and 2 bases from J, the gap between germline ends came to 14 bases. Looked up from germline, CDR1 is MNHEY and CDR2 is SMNVEV (reference sequence). In nucleotides, the CDR3 is TGTGCCAGCAGCCTCCTGGGGGGGGCCTATAATTCACCCCTCCACTTT. It is translated as CASSLLGGAYNSPLHF.

V gene TRBV5-4 combines with J gene TRBJ2-7, with TRBD1 matching 7 bases. The CDR3 is 15 residues long. The ends lost 0 bases at V and 4 bases at J; junction bases unmatched: 7. Looked up from germline, CDR1 is SGHNT and CDR2 is YYREEE (reference sequence). The CDR3 DNA is TGTGCCAGCAGCTTGGTGTCAGGGACAGTATACGAGCAGTACTTC. Translation gives CASSLVSGTVYEQYF.

This clone appeared a few times. The chain uses TRBV2 and TRBJ1-5, with D possibly matching TRBD1 (6 bases). The ends were cut back, 6 bases at V and 1 base at J, with 10 bases in the middle. The CDR3 loop spans 14 amino acids. The germline V gene encodes CDR1 SNHLY and CDR2 FYNNEI. The CDR3 nucleotides are TGTGCCAGCAGCGCAGGGGTGAGCAATCAGCCCCAGCATTTT. The encoded protein is CASSAGVSNQPQHF.

In its sample, this clone was seen once. The V call is TRBV6-4, the J call TRBJ1-2; 9 bases line up with TRBD1. Trimming removed 6 bases from V and 1 base from J; junction bases left unmatched: 3. The length of the CDR3 is 14 residues. The germline CDR1 and CDR2 sequences are MRHNA and SNTAGT. The CDR3 sequence: CASRGTGRNYGYTF. DNA for the CDR3: TGTGCCAGCAGGGGGACAGGGCGTAACTATGGCTACACCTTC.

This rearrangement joins TRBV7-9 to TRBJ2-7; 11 bases align to TRBD2. CDR1 and CDR2 (germline): SEHNR, FQNEAQ (reference sequence). J was trimmed by 0 bases and V by 6 bases; bases with no gene match: 4. This CDR3 contains 15 residues. This chain's CDR3 is CASRPTSGGSYEQYF. Here the CDR3 DNA reads TGTGCCAGCAGACCTACTAGCGGGGGCTCCTACGAGCAGTACTTC.

This sequence joins TRBV7-2 and TRBJ1-2; the match to TRBD1 covers 10 bases. The ends lost 6 bases at V and 7 bases at J; junction bases unmatched: 8. There are 14 residues in the CDR3. Germline V lookup: CDR1 SGHTA, CDR2 FQGNSA. CDR3 loop: CASSRGQGTGGYTF. The CDR3, as DNA: TGTGCCAGCAGTCGGGGACAGGGGACAGGTGGCTACACCTTC.

V and J are TRBV19 and TRBJ2-3; D call uncertain. The CDR3 length is 15 residues. V lost 4 bases to trimming and J lost 0 bases, with 11 bases between them. Per germline, CDR1 LNHDA and CDR2 SQIVND (reference sequence). The CDR3 spells CASSRVPQSTDTQYF. In nucleotides, the CDR3 is TGTGCCAGTAGTAGGGTACCACAGAGCACAGATACGCAGTATTTT.

This chain connects TRBV5-1 to TRBJ1-1, with 9 positions matching TRBD1. This CDR3 contains 13 residues. V was clipped by 4 bases and J by 5 bases; unmatched bases: 3. CDR1 is SGHRS and CDR2 is YFSETQ in the germline V gene. CDR3 region: CASSRTGETEAFF. The CDR3 bases are TGCGCCAGCAGCCGGACAGGGGAGACTGAAGCTTTCTTT. Variable domain in full (rest from reference TRBV5-1 and TRBJ1-1): KAGVTQTPRYLIKTRGQQVTLSCSPISGHRSVSWYQQTPGQGLQFLFEYFSETQRNKGNFPGRFSGRQFSNSRSEMNVSTLELGDSALYLCASSRTGETEAFFGQGTRLTVV.